A single sample is the source of the 27 T cell receptor beta chains below, sequenced in a study of T cells in Graves' hyperthyroidism and ophthalmopathy (dated by TCRdb to the late 2010s). The method behind the library was multiplex PCR. For sequencing, an Illumina HiSeq 2000 was employed. The TCR beta CDR3 regions were amplified from the RNA transcripts. For the first round of RT-PCR on the TCR CDR3, the HTBI primer set was used together with the Qiagen OneStep RT-PCR kit. The public reads were reanalyzed by TCRdb: fastp trimming at Q25, MiXCR alignment, in-frame beta chains only. Every CDR3 protein is listed once, alongside the most common genes and DNA of its rows. The sample data list about 640,000 distinct CDR3 sequences, and about 20% of these were observed just once. The ten largest account for around a third of the sample. Specimen: blood. These receptors were collected from a man between 25 and 39 years old with Graves' ophthalmopathy.

This clonotype was recorded a few times. CDR3 residues: CASSSEGGAYTEAFF. Written as DNA, the CDR3 is TGTGCCAGCAGCTCCGAGGGGGGGGCGTACACTGAAGCTTTCTTT. The chain is built from TRBV7-9 and TRBJ1-1; TRBD1 might be the D (6 bases). Germline V gene data show CDR1 as SEHNR and CDR2 as FQNEAQ (reference sequence). The CDR3 sequence is 15 residues long. Trimming cost V 4 bases and J 3 bases, with 15 bases left between them.

Ten or more counts support this clonotype. CDR3 loop: CASSLASAGTAEAFF. In DNA form, the CDR3 reads TGTGCCAGCAGCTTGGCAAGCGCAGGTACTGCTGAAGCTTTCTTT. V gene TRBV7-8 combines with J gene TRBJ1-1, with no clear D. This CDR3 contains 15 residues. V gave up 3 bases and J gave up 6 bases, with 17 bases separating them. CDR1 SGHVS and CDR2 FQNEAQ come from the germline V gene.

V gene TRBV20-1 combines with J gene TRBJ2-6; no reliable D call. The CDR3 runs to 13 residues. Trimming took off 6 bases at V and 0 bases at J, with 6 bases between the two ends. Germline V gene sequence: CDR1 DFQATT, CDR2 SNEGSKA (reference sequence). The CDR3 sequence is CSAQSSGANVLTF. For the CDR3, the DNA is TGCAGTGCGCAGAGCTCTGGGGCCAACGTCCTGACTTTC.

The chain joins TRBV28 to TRBJ2-1; 9 nucleotides align to TRBD2. CDR1 MDHEN and CDR2 SYDVKM come from the germline V gene. The CDR3 spans 17 residues. Trimming cost V 7 bases and J 5 bases; bases outside gene matches: 15. CDR3 amino acids: CASNIGSGSPLDNEQFF. As DNA, the CDR3 is TGTGCCAGCAATATCGGTAGCGGGAGCCCCCTTGACAATGAGCAGTTCTTC. Drawing the rest from reference TRBV28 and TRBJ2-1, the complete variable domain is DVKVTQSSRYLVKRTGEKVFLECVQDMDHENMFWYRQDPGLGLRLIYFSYDVKMKEKGDIPEGYSVSREKKERFSLILESASTNQTSMYLCASNIGSGSPLDNEQFFGPGTRLTVL.

About this clonotype: One end of the junction does not line up with germline, which may come from a read error. The chain links TRBV2 to TRBJ2-3, with 12 bases that match TRBD2. The CDR3 is made up of 15 amino acids. Germline loops: CDR1 SNHLY, CDR2 FYNNEI. CDR3 nucleotides: TGTGCCAGCAGAGGACTAGCGGGGAGCACAGATACGCAGTCTTTT. Translating gives CASRGLAGSTDTQSF.

The table lists this clonotype with a few counts. A read error may produce the germline difference seen at one junction end. This chain joins TRBV5-1 and TRBJ2-1; perhaps TRBD1 as D (6 bases). The germline CDR1 and CDR2 sequences are SGHRS and YFSETQ. The CDR3 loop spans 14 amino acids. The CDR3 region is CASSPGGLYNEQFF. CDR3 bases: TGTGCCAGCAGCCCTGGGGGCCTCTACAATGAGCAGTTCTTC.

This clonotype appeared many times. CDR3 nucleotides: TGTGCCAGCAGCCGAAACGTCGCGCCCCAGCATTTT. The encoded protein is CASSRNVAPQHF. The rearrangement uses TRBV12-3 or TRBV12-4 and TRBJ1-5; no definite D call. This CDR3 spans 12 amino acids. The ends were cut back, 6 bases at V and 9 bases at J, with 12 bases in the middle.

This clonotype was found many times. The J gene is TRBJ1-5, the V gene TRBV2; no definite D call. V was shortened by 1 base and J by 3 bases, with 7 bases between the two germline ends. Germline values: CDR1 SNHLY, CDR2 FYNNEI. The CDR3 has 14 amino acids. For the CDR3, the DNA is TGTGCCAGCAGTGAAGAATGGCTCAATCAGCCCCAGCATTTT. Amino acid sequence: CASSEEWLNQPQHF.

As regards this clonotype: A much larger clone lies one base from this, so it may be a read error. The conserved phenylalanine or tryptophan is not found at the CDR3 terminus, so this likely reflects a read error. This sequence joins TRBV24-1 and TRBJ1-2; D is unresolved. Trimming cost V 1 base and J 4 bases, with 3 bases left between them. The germline gives CDR1 KGHDR, CDR2 SFDVKD. The CDR3 runs to 12 residues. The CDR3: CATSDLSYGYTS. Written as DNA, the CDR3 is TGTGCCACCAGTGATTTATCCTATGGCTACACCTCC.

This clonotype showed up just a few times. J is TRBJ2-5 and V is TRBV10-3, with D perhaps matching TRBD2 (5 bases). V lost 9 bases and J lost 2, with 13 bases in between. This CDR3 is built from 13 residues. CDR1 is ENHRY and CDR2 is SYGVKD in the germline V gene. CDR3 protein: CAIRGSIQETQYF. CDR3 coding DNA: TGTGCCATACGTGGGAGCATACAAGAGACCCAGTACTTC.

V gene TRBV4-1 combines with J gene TRBJ2-1; D is possibly TRBD2 (5 bases). In germline, CDR1 is MGHRA, CDR2 YSYEKL. The CDR3 runs 11 residues. Trimming removed 5 bases from V and 11 bases from J, with 10 bases in between. The CDR3 DNA sequence: TGCGCCAGCAGCTCCGCGGGTCAGCAGTTCTTC. It translates to CASSSAGQQFF.

The table lists this clonotype with a few counts. The genes are TRBV5-4 and TRBJ2-1; TRBD2 matches at 9 bases. This CDR3 is built from 15 residues. Germline CDR1 reads SGHNT; CDR2 reads YYREEE (reference sequence). V gave up 7 bases and J gave up 0 bases; unmatched junction bases: 5. The CDR3 nucleotides are TGTGCCAGCGGAGGTAGCGGGAGCTCCTACAATGAGCAGTTCTTC. It translates to CASGGSGSSYNEQFF.

The gene calls are TRBV11-2 and TRBJ2-3; 10 nucleotides agree with TRBD2. The CDR3 consists of 16 residues. V was pared by 3 bases and J by 4 bases, with 7 bases of the junction left unmatched. CDR1 is SGHAT, CDR2 FQNNGV, per germline. The DNA for the CDR3 is TGTGCCAGCAGCTTGGTCCTAGCGGGGGAGGCAGATACGCAGTATTTT. Encoded protein: CASSLVLAGEADTQYF.

The sample holds a few counts of this clonotype. The rearrangement joins TRBV30 to TRBJ2-1, with 10 bases fitting TRBD1. The junction had 3 bases not matched to a gene; V was cut back by 4 bases and J by 3 bases. Germline CDR1 GTSNPN, CDR2 SVGIG (reference sequence). This CDR3 region has 14 residues. The CDR3 DNA sequence: TGTGCCTGGACGGACAGGGGGAACTACAATGAGCAGTTCTTC. It is translated as CAWTDRGNYNEQFF.

Ten or more counts support this clonotype. Written as DNA, the CDR3 is TGTGCCAGCAGTTACTCTTTCGGGACACGACTTGAAGCTTTCTTT. It yields the protein CASSYSFGTRLEAFF. The V call is TRBV6-6, the J call TRBJ1-1; TRBD1 is a possible D gene (6 bases). CDR3 size: 15 residues. V shed 0 bases and J shed 7 bases, with 15 bases lying between them. From germline, CDR1 is MNHNY and CDR2 SVGAGI (reference sequence).

This chain connects TRBV2 to TRBJ1-1; D may be TRBD1 (5 bases). Germline CDR1 SNHLY, CDR2 FYNNEI. The ends were cut back, 7 bases at V and 4 bases at J, with 13 bases in the middle. The CDR3 is 13 residues long. The CDR3 protein is CASKEWGSTEAFF. CDR3 in DNA: TGTGCCAGCAAGGAGTGGGGCAGCACTGAAGCTTTCTTT.

This clonotype was observed a few times. The rearrangement uses TRBV9 and TRBJ2-5; TRBD1 is a possible D gene (6 bases). Germline V gives CDR1 SGDLS, CDR2 YYNGEE. CDR3 length: 14 amino acids. Trimming removed 0 bases at V and 4 bases at J, with 10 bases between. CDR3 nucleotide sequence: TGTGCCAGCAGCGTAGACAGGGCGCCAGAGACCCAGTACTTC. Translation gives CASSVDRAPETQYF.

The table lists this clonotype with a few counts. J is TRBJ2-1 and V is TRBV7-9; 8 nucleotides match TRBD2. The germline CDR1 and CDR2 sequences are SEHNR and FQNEAQ (reference sequence). Losses at the gene ends were 5 bases for V and 7 bases for J; bases not matched to a gene: 10. The CDR3 has 15 residues. The CDR3 DNA reads TGTGCCAGCAGCGTTAATAGCGGGAAGGGGAATGAGCAGTTCTTC. This codes for CASSVNSGKGNEQFF.

The V call is TRBV29-1, the J call TRBJ1-1; a possible D gene is TRBD1 (6 bases). Germline V lookup: CDR1 SQVTM, CDR2 ANQGSEA. The CDR3 totals 16 residues. With 5 bases removed from V and 4 bases from J, the gap between germline ends came to 23 bases. CDR3 residues: CSVLGRGVGPSTEAFF. CDR3 DNA sequence: TGCAGCGTTCTGGGCAGGGGAGTCGGACCTAGCACTGAAGCTTTCTTT. Variable domain in full (rest from reference TRBV29-1 and TRBJ1-1): SAVISQKPSRDICQRGTSLTIQCQVDSQVTMMFWYRQQPGQSLTLIATANQGSEATYESGFVIDKFPISRPNLTFSTLTVSNMSPEDSSIYLCSVLGRGVGPSTEAFFGQGTRLTVV.

With regard to this clonotype: This may be a read error: a much more frequent sequence differs by one nucleotide. This sequence joins TRBV29-1 and TRBJ2-7; perhaps TRBD1 as D (6 bases). Trimming cost V 8 bases and J 5 bases, with 19 bases left between them. The CDR3 spans 13 residues. Germline V lookup: CDR1 SQVTM, CDR2 ANQGSEA. CDR3 DNA sequence: TGCAGCACCGTAACAGGGACGCGTAACGAGCAGTACTTC. Translation: CSTVTGTRNEQYF.

This chain connects TRBV4-1 to TRBJ2-7, with D uncertain. Germline V lookup: CDR1 MGHRA, CDR2 YSYEKL. CDR3 length: 14 residues. V lost 8 bases and J lost 5, with 19 bases in between. CDR3 sequence reads: CASSSKPLGHEQYF. The CDR3 DNA reads as TGCGCCAGCTCCTCGAAGCCCCTCGGTCACGAGCAGTACTTC.

The chain recombines TRBV13 with TRBJ2-1; 7 nucleotides line up with TRBD1. With V trimmed by 4 bases and J by 9 bases, 12 bases remained unmatched. The CDR3 sequence is 15 residues long. Germline assignment: CDR1 PRHDT and CDR2 FYEKMQ (reference sequence). In DNA, the CDR3 is TGTGCCAGCAGCTCCCAGGGGGTTCGGGTAGTTGAGCAGTTCTTC. Its protein is CASSSQGVRVVEQFF.

The V and J genes are TRBV6-2 or TRBV6-3 and TRBJ1-5, with 7 bases aligning to TRBD1. The germline gives CDR1 MNHEY, CDR2 SVGEGT. After removal of 0 bases from V and 5 bases from J, the junction contained 10 bases not matched to a gene. The CDR3 spans 17 residues. DNA for the CDR3: TGTGCCAGCAGTTACTCGCTCGTCAGGGGGGTAGATCAGCCCCAGCATTTT. It is translated as CASSYSLVRGVDQPQHF.

This clonotype was seen repeatedly, ten times or more. V gene TRBV2 combines with J gene TRBJ2-7; TRBD1 matches 8 bases. J was trimmed by 5 bases and V by 5 bases; bases with no gene match: 14. CDR1 is SNHLY and CDR2 is FYNNEI in the germline V gene. The length of the CDR3 is 16 residues. The CDR3: CASSWTGQGGGNEQYF. DNA for the CDR3: TGTGCCAGCAGTTGGACCGGACAGGGAGGAGGAAACGAGCAGTACTTC.

This clonotype came up many times. This chain uses TRBV3-1 with TRBJ2-7; the match to TRBD2 covers 13 bases. This CDR3 is 15 amino acids long. The V segment lost 5 bases and the J segment 3 bases; nucleotides outside the gene matches: 4. From germline, CDR1 is LGHDT and CDR2 YNNKEL (reference sequence). CDR3 bases: TGTGCCAGCAGCGCGGGACTAGCGGGATACTACGAGCAGTACTTC. This translates into CASSAGLAGYYEQYF.

The chain employs TRBV15 and TRBJ2-1; possible D gene TRBD2, 6 bases. The V gene lost 3 bases and the J gene lost 8 bases, with 17 bases spanning the gap. Germline CDR1 LNHNV, CDR2 YYDKDF (reference sequence). The CDR3 length is 15 residues. CDR3 bases: TGTGCCACCAGCAGCCCGGCTAGCGCTGGCGATGAGCAGTTCTTC. This encodes CATSSPASAGDEQFF.

V is TRBV5-1 and J is TRBJ1-1; 9 bases are a match to TRBD1. V shed 1 base and J 5 bases; nucleotides not matched to a gene: 6. From germline, CDR1 is SGHRS and CDR2 YFSETQ. This CDR3 is 15 amino acids long. The chain's CDR3 is CASSLTTGGPTEAFF. The CDR3 DNA reads as TGCGCCAGCAGCTTGACCACAGGGGGCCCGACTGAAGCTTTCTTT.